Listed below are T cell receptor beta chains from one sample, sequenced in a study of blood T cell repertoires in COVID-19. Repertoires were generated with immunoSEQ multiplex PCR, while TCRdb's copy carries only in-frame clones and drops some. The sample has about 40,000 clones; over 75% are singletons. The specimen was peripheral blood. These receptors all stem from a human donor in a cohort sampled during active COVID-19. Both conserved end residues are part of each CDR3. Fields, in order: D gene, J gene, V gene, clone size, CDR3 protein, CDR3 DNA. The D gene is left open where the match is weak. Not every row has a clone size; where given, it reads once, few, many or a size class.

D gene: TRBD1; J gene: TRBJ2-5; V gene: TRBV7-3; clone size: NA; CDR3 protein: CASSQAGQVGQETQYF; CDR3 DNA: TGTGCCAGCAGCCAGGCGGGACAGGTGGGCCAAGAGACCCAGTACTTC
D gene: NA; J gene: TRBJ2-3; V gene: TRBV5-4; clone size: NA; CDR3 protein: CASSSTISTDTQYF; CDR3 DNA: TGTGCCAGCAGCTCTACGATTAGCACAGATACGCAGTATTTT
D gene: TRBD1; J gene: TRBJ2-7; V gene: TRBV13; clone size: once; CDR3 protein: CASSLVTGQGLHEQYF; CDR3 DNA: TGTGCCAGCAGCTTAGTAACAGGACAGGGTTTACACGAGCAGTACTTC
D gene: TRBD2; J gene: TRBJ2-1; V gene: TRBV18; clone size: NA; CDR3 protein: CASSPPSGGYDNEQFF; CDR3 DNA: TGTGCCAGCTCACCACCGTCGGGGGGGTACGACAATGAGCAGTTCTTC
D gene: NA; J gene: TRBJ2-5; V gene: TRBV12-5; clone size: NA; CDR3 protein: CASGLGFPSGVATQYF; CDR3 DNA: TGTGCTAGTGGTTTGGGTTTTCCCTCGGGGGTGGCAACCCAGTACTTC
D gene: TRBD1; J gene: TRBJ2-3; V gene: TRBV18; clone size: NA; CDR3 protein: CASSLRQGDTQYF; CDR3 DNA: TGTGCCAGCTCACTGAGACAGGGAGATACGCAGTATTTT
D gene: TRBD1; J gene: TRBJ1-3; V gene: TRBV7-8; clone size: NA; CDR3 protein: CASSLATGGIGNTIYF; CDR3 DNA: TGTGCCAGCAGCTTAGCGACAGGGGGCATTGGAAACACCATATATTTT
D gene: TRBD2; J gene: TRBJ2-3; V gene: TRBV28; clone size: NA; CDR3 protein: CASSSQTSGNNIPFDTQYF; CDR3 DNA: TGTGCCAGCAGTTCCCAGACTAGCGGGAACAATATACCTTTTGATACGCAGTATTTT
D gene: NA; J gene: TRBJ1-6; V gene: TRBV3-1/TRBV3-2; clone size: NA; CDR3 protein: CASSRTGRPPLHF; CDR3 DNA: TGTGCCAGCAGCCGTACCGGGAGGCCACCCCTCCACTTT
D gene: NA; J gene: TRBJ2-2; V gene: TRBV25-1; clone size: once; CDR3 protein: CASQTAGYTGELFF; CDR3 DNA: TGTGCCAGCCAAACGGCAGGGTACACCGGGGAGCTGTTTTTT
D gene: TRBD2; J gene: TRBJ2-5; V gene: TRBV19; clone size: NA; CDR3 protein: CASSGQAGVGKTQYF; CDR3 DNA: TGTGCCAGTAGTGGCCAAGCGGGAGTTGGAAAGACCCAGTACTTC
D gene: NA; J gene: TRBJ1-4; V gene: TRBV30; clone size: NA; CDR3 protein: CAWSVGGNPGKLFF; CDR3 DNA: TGTGCCTGGAGTGTCGGGGGGAACCCGGGAAAACTGTTTTTT
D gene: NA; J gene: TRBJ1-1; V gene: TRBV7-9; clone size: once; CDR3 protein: CASSPGGRNTEAFF; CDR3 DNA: TGTGCCAGCAGCCCGGGGGGCAGGAACACTGAAGCTTTCTTT